This TCR beta chain appears in the sequencing data of a study of blood T cells in healthy people across ages. A second PCR, run for roughly 7 to 12 cycles, used a sample-barcoded 5' primer plus a J-beta primer mix. TCRdb ran MiXCR on the 5' RACE reads and lists one entry per CDR3 protein. The data contain approximately 1.5 million distinct CDR3 sequences, approximately 43% of them singletons. This clonotype was observed a few times. Each sample had at least 6.5 million PBMCs isolated. The CDR3 runs 15 residues. Germline V CDR1 and CDR2: SGHAT, FQNNGV. V dropped 6 bases and J dropped 0 bases, with 13 bases sitting between them.

This clonotype was sampled from a woman aged 18 to 35 in good health. The chain couples TRBV11-2 to TRBJ2-3, with D maybe TRBD2 (5 bases). Material for sequencing was blood. CDR3 DNA sequence: TGTGCCAGCAGACCGATGAGGACTAGCACAGATACGCAGTATTTT. It encodes CASRPMRTSTDTQYF.